These 17 T cell receptor beta chains were all obtained from the same sample, sequenced in a study of CD8+ T cells in alopecia areata (dated by TCRdb to the late 2010s). The sample's time point label, decoded: four to five weeks on oral tofacitinib. According to the study, the label for this sample's treatment or condition signals: oral pan-JAK inhibitor, 5-10 mg twice daily. The protocol used for the library was the immunoSEQ multiplex PCR assay. To provide template for TCR sequencing, every sample had RNA extracted and reverse transcribed into cDNA. This immuneACCESS table, as held by TCRdb, lists in-frame sequences with V and J called but not all clones. Of the missing ones, under half trace to an unresolved V gene in checked studies; the others have no known cause. The sample table holds more than 150,000 clones, of which 50% to 60% were seen once. Together, the top ten hold 3% to 4% of the sample.

Sequenced here: CD4+ T cells sorted from blood, sampled at week 4, from a patient treated with tofacitinib. All receptors derive from a human donor with alopecia areata.

This clone was found a few times. The J gene is TRBJ2-7, the V gene TRBV4-2, with TRBD1 matching 7 bases. Germline assignment: CDR1 LGHNA and CDR2 YNFKEQ. The length of the CDR3 is 17 residues. The ends lost 0 bases at V and 2 bases at J; junction bases unmatched: 10. CDR3 residues: CASSQDPRTGGTYEQYF. The CDR3 nucleotides read TGTGCCAGCAGCCAAGACCCCAGGACAGGTGGCACCTACGAGCAGTACTTC.

This chain joins TRBV5-1 and TRBJ2-1, with TRBD1 as a possible D gene (5 bases). Germline assignment: CDR1 SGHRS and CDR2 YFSETQ. CDR3 length equals 16 residues. V lost 1 base and J lost 6, with 17 bases in between. CDR3 nucleotide sequence: TGCGCCAGCAGCTTGCAATTGGCAGGGAAGGGCAATGAGCAGTTCTTC. Translating it yields CASSLQLAGKGNEQFF.

The chain employs TRBV30 and TRBJ2-5; D remains ambiguous. Germline CDR1 GTSNPN, CDR2 SVGIG (reference sequence). This CDR3 has 14 amino acids. V shed 4 bases and J shed 4 bases, with 16 bases lying between them. The CDR3 reads CAWKVSRKTETQYF. DNA of the CDR3: TGTGCCTGGAAGGTTTCCCGAAAGACAGAGACCCAGTACTTC.

J is TRBJ2-5 and V is TRBV30, with D possibly TRBD1 on 5 matching bases. Germline V CDR1 and CDR2: GTSNPN, SVGIG (reference sequence). There are 14 residues in the CDR3. Trimming left V 4 bases short and J 5 bases short, with 17 bases between. The CDR3 DNA reads TGTGCCTGGACGAGGAATTCTGCAGGGGAGACCCAGTACTTC. It yields the protein CAWTRNSAGETQYF.

The chain couples TRBV28 to TRBJ1-5; the match to TRBD1 covers 10 bases. The germline CDR1 and CDR2 sequences are MDHEN and SYDVKM. This CDR3 spans 16 amino acids. V was clipped by 5 bases and J by 0 bases; unmatched bases: 4. The CDR3 nucleotides read TGTGCCAGCAGTCGTCGACAGGGGGCTAGCAATCAGCCCCAGCATTTT. Translation gives CASSRRQGASNQPQHF.

This clone occurred a few times. The rearrangement joins TRBV2 to TRBJ2-3; 11 positions agree with TRBD2. CDR1 is SNHLY and CDR2 is FYNNEI in the germline V gene. The CDR3 runs to 15 residues. V lost 3 bases, J lost 4 bases, and 3 bases stayed unmatched. The CDR3 region is CASSDGLAGSDTQYF. The CDR3 DNA sequence: TGTGCCAGCAGTGACGGACTAGCGGGCTCAGATACGCAGTATTTT. The whole variable domain, filled in from reference TRBV2 and TRBJ2-3, reads EPEVTQTPSHQVTQMGQEVILRCVPISNHLYFYWYRQILGQKVEFLVSFYNNEISEKSEIFDDQFSVERPDGSNFTLKIRSTKLEDSAMYFCASSDGLAGSDTQYFGPGTRLTVL.

The rearrangement links TRBV7-9 to TRBJ2-1; D gene uncertain. This CDR3 comprises 12 residues. Germline CDR1 and CDR2: SEHNR and FQNEAQ (reference sequence). V lost 7 bases, J lost 6 bases, and 10 bases lay in between. The CDR3 is CASTDLFNEQFF. The CDR3 nucleotides read TGTGCCAGCACCGACCTTTTCAATGAGCAGTTCTTC.

In nucleotides, the CDR3 is TGTGCCAGCAGCTTACAGGGGGCTCACGGGGCCAACGTCCTGACTTTC. This codes for CASSLQGAHGANVLTF. V and J are TRBV5-4 and TRBJ2-6, with 9 bases lining up with TRBD1. CDR1 and CDR2 (germline): SGHNT, YYREEE (reference sequence). The CDR3 has 16 residues. V lost 2 bases and J lost 4; bases outside the gene matches: 4.

The rearrangement uses TRBV2 and TRBJ1-5; the D is unclear. Germline V lookup: CDR1 SNHLY, CDR2 FYNNEI. This CDR3 contains 13 residues. V was shortened by 5 bases and J by 4 bases, with 9 bases between the two germline ends. The CDR3 DNA reads as TGTGCCAGCAGTTCCTCCAGTAATCAGCCCCAGCATTTT. This encodes CASSSSSNQPQHF.

The chain joins TRBV7-2 to TRBJ2-2, with D unclear. Deletions cut 2 bases from V and 6 bases from J, with 7 bases between. This CDR3 spans 13 amino acids. Germline V gene sequence: CDR1 SGHTA, CDR2 FQGNSA. CDR3 amino acids: CASSLRGPGELFF. CDR3 DNA sequence: TGTGCCAGCAGCTTAAGAGGACCCGGGGAGCTGTTTTTT. The full variable domain, completed using reference TRBV7-2 and TRBJ2-2, is GAGVSQSPSNKVTEKGKDVELRCDPISGHTALYWYRQSLGQGLEFLIYFQGNSAPDKSGLPSDRFSAERTGGSVSTLTIQRTQQEDSAVYLCASSLRGPGELFFGEGSRLTVL.

This clone was seen only a few times. In DNA form, the CDR3 reads TGTGCTAGGGGTAGCGGGGGCACAGATACGCAGTATTTT. Its protein product is CARGSGGTDTQYF. The chain joins TRBV30 to TRBJ2-3; TRBD2 agrees at 8 bases. The CDR3 has 13 amino acids. In germline, CDR1 is GTSNPN, CDR2 SVGIG (reference sequence).

The rearrangement links TRBV4-1 to TRBJ2-6, with D unresolved. CDR3 length: 18 residues. The germline gives CDR1 MGHRA, CDR2 YSYEKL. V was pared by 4 bases and J by 0 bases, with 16 bases between. The CDR3 DNA sequence: TGCGCCAGCAGCCCAAGTGATTCCAGTCGCTCTGGGGCCAACGTCCTGACTTTC. This encodes CASSPSDSSRSGANVLTF.

This clone was observed a few times. The chain is built from TRBV6-5 and TRBJ1-2; tentative D call: TRBD1 (5 bases). This CDR3 is 12 amino acids long. Per germline, CDR1 MNHEY and CDR2 SVGAGI. Deletions cut 6 bases from V and 7 bases from J, with 12 bases between. CDR3 DNA: TGTGCCAGCAGCCCAGGGATGAGTGGCTACACCTTC. This sequence encodes CASSPGMSGYTF.

The gene calls are TRBV7-8 and TRBJ1-1; D remains unclear. This CDR3 is built from 16 residues. The V gene's germline CDR1 is SGHVS and CDR2 FQNEAQ. Deletions cut 1 base from V and 3 bases from J, with 15 bases between. CDR3 protein: CASSLGGGVVYTEAFF. CDR3 nucleotides: TGTGCCAGCAGCTTAGGTGGCGGGGTGGTATACACTGAAGCTTTCTTT.

The chain combines TRBV29-1 with TRBJ2-6; a possible D gene is TRBD2 (5 bases). The germline CDR1 and CDR2 sequences are SQVTM and ANQGSEA. This CDR3 is built from 16 residues. The germline V and J ends were trimmed by 0 bases and 4 bases, with 13 bases remaining between them. CDR3 in amino acids: CSVEDARRSGANVLTF. The CDR3 DNA reads TGCAGCGTTGAAGATGCTAGGAGGTCGGGGGCCAACGTCCTGACTTTC.

This clone was observed a handful of times. J is TRBJ1-1 and V is TRBV11-2; 7 bases are shared with TRBD1. CDR1 is SGHAT, CDR2 FQNNGV, per germline. V shed 3 bases and J 7 bases; nucleotides not matched to a gene: 11. This CDR3 has 15 amino acids. Written as DNA, the CDR3 is TGTGCCAGCAGCTTGTCTAAAGTACAGGGGATTGAAGCTTTCTTT. Its translation: CASSLSKVQGIEAFF.

The chain links TRBV10-2 to TRBJ1-5; D is unclear. The CDR3 totals 13 residues. Germline CDR1 and CDR2: WSHSY and SAAADI. V was cut by 7 bases and J by 4 bases, with 11 bases left in between. CDR3 residues: CASTGFLNQPQHF. DNA of the CDR3: TGCGCCAGCACGGGATTCCTAAATCAGCCCCAGCATTTT.